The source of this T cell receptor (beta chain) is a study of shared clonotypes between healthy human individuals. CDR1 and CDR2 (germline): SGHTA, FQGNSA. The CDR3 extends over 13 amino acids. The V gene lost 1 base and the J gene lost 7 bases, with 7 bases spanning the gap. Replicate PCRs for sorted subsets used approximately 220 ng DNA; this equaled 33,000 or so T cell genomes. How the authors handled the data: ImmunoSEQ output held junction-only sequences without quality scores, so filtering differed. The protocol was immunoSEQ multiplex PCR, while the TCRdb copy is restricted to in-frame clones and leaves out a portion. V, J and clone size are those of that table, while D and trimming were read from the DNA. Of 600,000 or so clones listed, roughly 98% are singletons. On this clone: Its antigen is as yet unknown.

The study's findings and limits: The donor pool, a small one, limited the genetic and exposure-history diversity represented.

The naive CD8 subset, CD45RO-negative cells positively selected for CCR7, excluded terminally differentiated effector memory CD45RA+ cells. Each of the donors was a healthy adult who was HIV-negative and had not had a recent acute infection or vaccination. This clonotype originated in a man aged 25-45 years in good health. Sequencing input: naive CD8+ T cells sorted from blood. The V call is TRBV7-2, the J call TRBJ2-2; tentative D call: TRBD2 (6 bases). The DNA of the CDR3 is TGTGCCAGCAGCTTAGTGGGAGGCGGGGAGCTGTTTTTT. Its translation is CASSLVGGGELFF.